This T cell receptor beta chain was found in a study of control samples from healthy donors and cancer patients. Generated by immunoSEQ multiplex PCR, the TCRdb table keeps only in-frame clones and is missing some. Of around 140,000 clones in the sample, roughly 90% were seen once. V lost 4 bases to trimming and J lost 3 bases; unmatched junction nucleotides: 10. This CDR3 is 15 amino acids long. CDR1 SGDLS and CDR2 YYNGEE come from the germline V gene. This chain uses TRBV9 with TRBJ2-7, with TRBD2 matching over 7 bases. The TCR comes from a man in his forties in good health. The sequenced material came from blood. CDR3 protein: CASSPGTGGGYEQYF. CDR3 coding DNA: TGTGCCAGCAGCCCGGGGACGGGCGGGGGCTACGAGCAGTACTTC.